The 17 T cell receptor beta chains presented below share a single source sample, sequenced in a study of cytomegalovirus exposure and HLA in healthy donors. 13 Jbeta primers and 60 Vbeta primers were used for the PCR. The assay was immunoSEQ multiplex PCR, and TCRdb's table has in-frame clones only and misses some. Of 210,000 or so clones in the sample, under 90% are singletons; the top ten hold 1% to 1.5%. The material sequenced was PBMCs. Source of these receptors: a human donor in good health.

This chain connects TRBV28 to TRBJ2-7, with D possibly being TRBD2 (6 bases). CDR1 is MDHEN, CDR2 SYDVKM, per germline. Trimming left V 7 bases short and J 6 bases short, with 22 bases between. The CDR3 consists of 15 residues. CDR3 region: CASTTARGLTAEQYF. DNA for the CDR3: TGTGCCAGCACCACAGCACGAGGACTAACTGCCGAGCAGTACTTC.

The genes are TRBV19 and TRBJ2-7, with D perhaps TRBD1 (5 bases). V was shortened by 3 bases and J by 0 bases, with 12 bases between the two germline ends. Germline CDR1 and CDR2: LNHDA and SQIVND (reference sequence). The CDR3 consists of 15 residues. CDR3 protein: CASSISRAISYEQYF. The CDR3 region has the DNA TGTGCCAGTAGTATCTCCAGGGCCATCTCCTACGAGCAGTACTTC.

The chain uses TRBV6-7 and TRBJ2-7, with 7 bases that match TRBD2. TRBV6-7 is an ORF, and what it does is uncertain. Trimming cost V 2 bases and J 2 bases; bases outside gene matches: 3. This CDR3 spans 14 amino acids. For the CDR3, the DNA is TGTGCCAGCAGTTACGGGCGGGAGCCCTACGAGCAGTACTTC. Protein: CASSYGREPYEQYF.

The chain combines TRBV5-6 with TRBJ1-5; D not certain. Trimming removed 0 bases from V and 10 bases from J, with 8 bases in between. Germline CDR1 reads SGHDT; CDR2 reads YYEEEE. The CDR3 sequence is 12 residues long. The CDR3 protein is CASSLAGNPQHF. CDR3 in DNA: TGTGCCAGCAGCTTGGCCGGTAATCCCCAGCATTTT.

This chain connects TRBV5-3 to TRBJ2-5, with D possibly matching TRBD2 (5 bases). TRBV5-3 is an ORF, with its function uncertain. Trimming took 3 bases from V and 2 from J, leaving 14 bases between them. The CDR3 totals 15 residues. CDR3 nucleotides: TGTGCCAGAAGCTGCTTTAGGACTCCACAAGAGACCCAGTACTTC. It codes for CARSCFRTPQETQYF.

The CDR3 loop reads CASSFSGRDTGELFF. DNA of the CDR3: TGTGCCAGCAGTTTTAGCGGGAGGGACACCGGGGAGCTGTTTTTT. The rearrangement uses TRBV28 and TRBJ2-2; 11 bases match TRBD2. CDR1 and CDR2 (germline): MDHEN, SYDVKM. The V gene end was trimmed by 3 bases and the J gene end by 3 bases; junction bases not matched to a gene: 0. The CDR3 totals 15 residues. The full variable domain, rest sourced from reference TRBV28 and TRBJ2-2, is DVKVTQSSRYLVKRTGEKVFLECVQDMDHENMFWYRQDPGLGLRLIYFSYDVKMKEKGDIPEGYSVSREKKERFSLILESASTNQTSMYLCASSFSGRDTGELFFGEGSRLTVL.

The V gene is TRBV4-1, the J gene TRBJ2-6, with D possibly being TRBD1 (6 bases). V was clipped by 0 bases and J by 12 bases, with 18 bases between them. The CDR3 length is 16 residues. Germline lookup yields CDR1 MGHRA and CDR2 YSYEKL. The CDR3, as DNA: TGCGCCAGCAGCCAAGATCAGGCAGGGGAAGTCGGCGTCCTGACTTTC. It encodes CASSQDQAGEVGVLTF.

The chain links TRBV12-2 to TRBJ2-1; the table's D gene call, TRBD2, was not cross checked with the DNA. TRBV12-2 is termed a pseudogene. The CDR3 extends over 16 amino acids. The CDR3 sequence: CASRLASGMAYNEQFF. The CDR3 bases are TGTGCAAGTCGCTTAGCTAGCGGGATGGCGTACAATGAGCAGTTCTTC.

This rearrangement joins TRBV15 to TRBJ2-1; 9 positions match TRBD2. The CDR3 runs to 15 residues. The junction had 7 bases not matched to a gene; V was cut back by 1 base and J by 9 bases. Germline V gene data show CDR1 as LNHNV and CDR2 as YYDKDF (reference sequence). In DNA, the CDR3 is TGTGCCACCAGCAGAGCTGGGGTAGCGGGAGTTGAGCAGTTCTTC. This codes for CATSRAGVAGVEQFF.

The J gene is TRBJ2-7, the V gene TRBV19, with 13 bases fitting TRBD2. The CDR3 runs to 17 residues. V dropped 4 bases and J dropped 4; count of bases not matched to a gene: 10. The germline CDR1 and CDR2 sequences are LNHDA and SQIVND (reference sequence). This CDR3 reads CASSRGLAGTLGYEQYF. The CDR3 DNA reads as TGTGCCAGTAGTAGGGGACTAGCGGGAACCCTTGGGTACGAGCAGTACTTC.

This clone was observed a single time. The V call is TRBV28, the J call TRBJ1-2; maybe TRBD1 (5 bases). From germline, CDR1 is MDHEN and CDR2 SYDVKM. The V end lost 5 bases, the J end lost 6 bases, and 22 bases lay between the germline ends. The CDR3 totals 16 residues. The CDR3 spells CASSQYADTKGHGYTF. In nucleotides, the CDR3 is TGTGCCAGCAGTCAATACGCGGATACAAAGGGGCATGGCTACACCTTC.

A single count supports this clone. CDR3 nucleotides: TGCAGCGTTGCGACAGGACTAGCGGGAGGACGGAATGAGCAGTTCTTC. It codes for CSVATGLAGGRNEQFF. The chain employs TRBV29-1 and TRBJ2-1; 14 bases are a match to TRBD2. The CDR3 has 16 amino acids. With 4 bases clipped from V and 7 bases from J, the junction kept 9 bases outside the gene matches. Germline V gene data show CDR1 as SQVTM and CDR2 as ANQGSEA.

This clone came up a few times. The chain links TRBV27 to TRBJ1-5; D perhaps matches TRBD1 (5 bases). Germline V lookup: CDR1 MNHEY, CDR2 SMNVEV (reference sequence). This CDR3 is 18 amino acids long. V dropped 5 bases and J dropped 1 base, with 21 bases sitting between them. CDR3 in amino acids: CASSPRLGQDKSNQPQHF. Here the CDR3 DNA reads TGTGCCAGCAGTCCCCGGCTTGGGCAGGACAAGAGCAATCAGCCCCAGCATTTT.

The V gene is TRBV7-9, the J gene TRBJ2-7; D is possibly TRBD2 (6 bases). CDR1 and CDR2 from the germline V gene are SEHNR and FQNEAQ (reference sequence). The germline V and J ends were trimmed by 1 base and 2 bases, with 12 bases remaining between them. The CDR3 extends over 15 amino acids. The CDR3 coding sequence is TGTGCCAGCAGCTTAGAGTTGGGGAGGACCTACGAGCAGTACTTC. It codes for CASSLELGRTYEQYF.

CDR3 sequence reads: CASSRGTGSTEAFF. The CDR3 DNA is TGCGCCAGCAGCCGAGGGACAGGCTCTACTGAAGCTTTCTTT. V is TRBV4-1 and J is TRBJ1-1; TRBD1 matches at 8 bases. Unmatched junction bases numbered 6, after V lost 4 bases and J lost 5 bases. In germline, CDR1 is MGHRA, CDR2 YSYEKL. This CDR3 has 14 amino acids.

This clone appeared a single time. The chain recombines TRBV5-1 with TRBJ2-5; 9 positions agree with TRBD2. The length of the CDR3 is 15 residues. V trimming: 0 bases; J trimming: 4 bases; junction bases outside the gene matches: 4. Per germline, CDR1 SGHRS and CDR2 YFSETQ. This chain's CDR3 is CASSLGGRAGETQYF. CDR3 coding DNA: TGCGCCAGCAGCTTGGGCGGGAGGGCCGGAGAGACCCAGTACTTC.

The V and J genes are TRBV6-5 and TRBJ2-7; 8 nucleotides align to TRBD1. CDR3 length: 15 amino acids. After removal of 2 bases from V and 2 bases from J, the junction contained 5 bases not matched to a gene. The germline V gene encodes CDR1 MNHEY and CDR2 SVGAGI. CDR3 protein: CASSYAGQGAYEQYF. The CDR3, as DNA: TGTGCCAGCAGTTACGCCGGACAGGGTGCCTACGAGCAGTACTTC.